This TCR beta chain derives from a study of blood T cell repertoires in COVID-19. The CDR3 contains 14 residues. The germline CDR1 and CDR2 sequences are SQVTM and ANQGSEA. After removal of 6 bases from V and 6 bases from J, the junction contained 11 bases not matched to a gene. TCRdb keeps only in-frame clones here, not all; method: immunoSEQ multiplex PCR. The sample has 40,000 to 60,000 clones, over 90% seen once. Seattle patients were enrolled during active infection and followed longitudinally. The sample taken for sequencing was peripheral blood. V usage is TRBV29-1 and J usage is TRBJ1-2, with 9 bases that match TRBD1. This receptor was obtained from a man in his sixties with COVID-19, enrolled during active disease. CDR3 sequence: CSVGGDRALNGYTF. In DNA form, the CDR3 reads TGCAGCGTGGGGGGGGACAGGGCGTTGAATGGCTACACCTTC.